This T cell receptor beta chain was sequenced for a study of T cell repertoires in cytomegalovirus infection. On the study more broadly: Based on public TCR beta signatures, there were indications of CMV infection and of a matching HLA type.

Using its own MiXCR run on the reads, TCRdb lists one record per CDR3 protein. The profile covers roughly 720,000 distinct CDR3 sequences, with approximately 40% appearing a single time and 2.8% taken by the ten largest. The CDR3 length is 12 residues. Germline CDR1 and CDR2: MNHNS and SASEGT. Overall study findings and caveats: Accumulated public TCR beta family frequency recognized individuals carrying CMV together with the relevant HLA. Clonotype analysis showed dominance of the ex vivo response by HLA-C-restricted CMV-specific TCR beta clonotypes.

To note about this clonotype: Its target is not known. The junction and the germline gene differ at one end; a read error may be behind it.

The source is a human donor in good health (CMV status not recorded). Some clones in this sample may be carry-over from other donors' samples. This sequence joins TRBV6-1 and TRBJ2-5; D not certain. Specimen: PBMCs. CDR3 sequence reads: CAISEIRETQYF. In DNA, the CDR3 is TGTGCCATCAGTGAGATCCGAGAGACCCAGTACTTC.